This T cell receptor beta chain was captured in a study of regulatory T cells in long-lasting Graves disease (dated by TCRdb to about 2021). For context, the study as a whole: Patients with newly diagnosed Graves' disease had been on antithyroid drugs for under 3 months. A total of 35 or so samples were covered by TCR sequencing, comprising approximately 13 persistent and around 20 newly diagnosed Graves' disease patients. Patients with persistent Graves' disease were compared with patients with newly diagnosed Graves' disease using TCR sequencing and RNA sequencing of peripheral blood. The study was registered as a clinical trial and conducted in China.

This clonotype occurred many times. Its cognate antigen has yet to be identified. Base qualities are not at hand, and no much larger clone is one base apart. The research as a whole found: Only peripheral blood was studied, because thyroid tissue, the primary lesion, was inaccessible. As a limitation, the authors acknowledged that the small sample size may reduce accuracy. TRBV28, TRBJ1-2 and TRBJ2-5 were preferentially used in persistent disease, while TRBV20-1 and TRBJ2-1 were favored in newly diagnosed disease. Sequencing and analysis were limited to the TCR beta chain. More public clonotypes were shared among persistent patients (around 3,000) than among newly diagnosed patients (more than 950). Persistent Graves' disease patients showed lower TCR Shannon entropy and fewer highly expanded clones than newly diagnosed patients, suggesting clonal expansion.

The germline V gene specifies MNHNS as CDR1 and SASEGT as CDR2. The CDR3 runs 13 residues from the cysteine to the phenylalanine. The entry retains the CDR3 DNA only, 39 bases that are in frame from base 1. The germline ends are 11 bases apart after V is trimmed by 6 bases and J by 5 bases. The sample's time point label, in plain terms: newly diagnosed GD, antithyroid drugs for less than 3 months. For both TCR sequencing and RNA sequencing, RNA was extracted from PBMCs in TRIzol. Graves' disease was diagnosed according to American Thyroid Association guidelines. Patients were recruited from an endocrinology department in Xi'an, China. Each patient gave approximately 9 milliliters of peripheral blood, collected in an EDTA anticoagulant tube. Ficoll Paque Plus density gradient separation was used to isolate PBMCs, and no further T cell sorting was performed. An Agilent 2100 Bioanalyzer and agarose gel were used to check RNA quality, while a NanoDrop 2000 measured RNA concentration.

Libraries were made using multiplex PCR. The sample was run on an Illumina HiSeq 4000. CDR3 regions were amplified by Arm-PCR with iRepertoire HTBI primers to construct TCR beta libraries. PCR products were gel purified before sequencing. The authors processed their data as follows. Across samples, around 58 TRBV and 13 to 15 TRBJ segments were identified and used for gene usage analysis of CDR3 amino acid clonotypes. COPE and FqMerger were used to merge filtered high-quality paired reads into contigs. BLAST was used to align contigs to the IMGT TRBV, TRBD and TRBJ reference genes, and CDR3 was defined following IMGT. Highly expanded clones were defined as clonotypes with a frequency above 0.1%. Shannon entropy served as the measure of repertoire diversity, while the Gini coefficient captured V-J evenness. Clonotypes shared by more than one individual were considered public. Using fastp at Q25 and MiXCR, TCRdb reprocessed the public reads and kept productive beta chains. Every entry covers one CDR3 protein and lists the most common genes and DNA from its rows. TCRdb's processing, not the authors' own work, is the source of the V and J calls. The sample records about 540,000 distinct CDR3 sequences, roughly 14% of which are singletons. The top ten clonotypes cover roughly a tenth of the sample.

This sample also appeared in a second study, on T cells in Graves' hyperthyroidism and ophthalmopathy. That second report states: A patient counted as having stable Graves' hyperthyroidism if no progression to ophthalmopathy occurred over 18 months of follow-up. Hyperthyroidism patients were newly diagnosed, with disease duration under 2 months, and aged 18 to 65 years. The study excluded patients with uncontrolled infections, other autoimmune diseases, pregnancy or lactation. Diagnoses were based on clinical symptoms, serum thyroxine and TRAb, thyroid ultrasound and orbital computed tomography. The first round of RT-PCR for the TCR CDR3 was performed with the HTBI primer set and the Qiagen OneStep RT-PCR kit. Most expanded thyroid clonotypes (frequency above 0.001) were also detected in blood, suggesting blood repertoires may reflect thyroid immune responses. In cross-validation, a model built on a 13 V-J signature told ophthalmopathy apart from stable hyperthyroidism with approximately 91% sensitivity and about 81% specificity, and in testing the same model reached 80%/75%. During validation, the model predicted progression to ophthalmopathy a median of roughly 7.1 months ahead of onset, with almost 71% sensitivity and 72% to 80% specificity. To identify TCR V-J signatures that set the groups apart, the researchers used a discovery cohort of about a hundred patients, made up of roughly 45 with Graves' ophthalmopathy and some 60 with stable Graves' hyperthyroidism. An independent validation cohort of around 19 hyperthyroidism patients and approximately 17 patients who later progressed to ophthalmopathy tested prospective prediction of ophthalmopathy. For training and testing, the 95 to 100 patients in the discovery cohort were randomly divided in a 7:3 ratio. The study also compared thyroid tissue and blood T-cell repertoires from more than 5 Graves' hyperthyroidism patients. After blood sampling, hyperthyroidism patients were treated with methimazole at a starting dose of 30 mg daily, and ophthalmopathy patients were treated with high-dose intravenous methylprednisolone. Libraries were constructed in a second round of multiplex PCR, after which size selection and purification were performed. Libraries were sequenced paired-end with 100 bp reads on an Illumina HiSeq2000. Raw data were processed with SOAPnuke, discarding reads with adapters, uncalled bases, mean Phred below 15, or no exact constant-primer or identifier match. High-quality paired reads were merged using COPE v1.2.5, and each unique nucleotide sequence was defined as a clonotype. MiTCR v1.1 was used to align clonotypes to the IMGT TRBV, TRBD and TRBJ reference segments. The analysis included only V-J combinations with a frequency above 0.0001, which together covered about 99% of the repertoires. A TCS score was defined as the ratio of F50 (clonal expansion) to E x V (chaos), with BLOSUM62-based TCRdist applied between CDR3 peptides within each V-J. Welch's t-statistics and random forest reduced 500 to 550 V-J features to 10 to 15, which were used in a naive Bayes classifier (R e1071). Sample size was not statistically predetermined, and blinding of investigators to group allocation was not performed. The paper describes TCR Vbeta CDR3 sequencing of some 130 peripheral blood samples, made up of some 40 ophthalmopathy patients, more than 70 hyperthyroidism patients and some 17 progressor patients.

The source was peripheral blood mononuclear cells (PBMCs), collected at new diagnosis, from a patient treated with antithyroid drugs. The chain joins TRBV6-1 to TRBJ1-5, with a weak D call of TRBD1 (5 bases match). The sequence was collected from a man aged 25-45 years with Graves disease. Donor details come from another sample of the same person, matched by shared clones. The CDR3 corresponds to CASSTTGYQPQHF. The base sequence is TGTGCCAGCAGCACTACAGGTTATCAGCCCCAGCATTTT.